These 5 T cell receptor beta chains share one sample of origin, sequenced in a study of regulatory T cells in long-lasting Graves disease. TCR beta libraries were built with iRepertoire HTBI primers and Arm-PCR of CDR3 regions. TCRdb called the multiplex PCR reads again in MiXCR, with one record for every CDR3 protein. The repertoire holds around 330,000 distinct CDR3 sequences, 15% to 20% seen once, with roughly 35% in the top ten. The time point: newly diagnosed GD, antithyroid drugs for less than 3 months. Following extraction of RNA from PBMCs, that RNA was used to make the TCR library. Sequencing was performed on peripheral blood mononuclear cells (PBMCs), taken at new diagnosis, from a patient treated with antithyroid drugs. These receptor sequences come from a female donor with Graves disease.

The table lists this clonotype with many counts. V gene TRBV28 combines with J gene TRBJ2-6; TRBD2 is a possible D gene (6 bases). V lost 5 bases, J lost 4 bases, and 12 bases lay in between. The CDR3 spans 15 residues. Germline loops: CDR1 MDHEN, CDR2 SYDVKM. CDR3 region: CASSVASAGANVLTF. CDR3 nucleotide sequence: TGTGCCAGCAGTGTAGCTAGCGCGGGGGCCAACGTCCTGACTTTC.

Turning to this clonotype: Given a far larger clone just one base away, this is likely a sequencing read error. This chain's CDR3 is CASRQVYEQFF. CDR3 coding DNA: TGCGCCAGTAGACAGGTCTACGAGCAGTTCTTC. The V call is TRBV10-1, the J call TRBJ2-1; D may be TRBD1 (6 bases). V lost 9 bases and J lost 10, with 13 bases in between. Germline V CDR1 and CDR2: WNHNN, SYGVQD (reference sequence). This CDR3 has 11 amino acids.

This chain links TRBV2 with TRBJ2-1; D gene uncertain. This CDR3 contains 16 residues. Per germline, CDR1 SNHLY and CDR2 FYNNEI. With 1 base removed from V and 0 bases from J, the gap between germline ends came to 10 bases. In DNA form, the CDR3 reads TGTGCCAGCAGTGAAGGCAAGGGATTCTCCTACAATGAGCAGTTCTTC. Translation gives CASSEGKGFSYNEQFF.

The rearrangement links TRBV7-2 to TRBJ2-5; 9 nucleotides line up with TRBD1. V was pared by 5 bases and J by 2 bases, with 9 bases of the junction left unmatched. This CDR3 has 16 amino acids. Germline CDR1 SGHTA, CDR2 FQGNSA. The CDR3 here is CASSPPGQGIQETQYF. CDR3 nucleotides: TGTGCCAGCAGCCCGCCGGGACAGGGCATTCAAGAGACCCAGTACTTC.

This clonotype was seen only a few times. This may come from a read error, since a much larger clone is one base off. The V call is TRBV9, the J call TRBJ2-7; 11 bases align to TRBD2. Germline loops: CDR1 SGDLS, CDR2 YYNGEE. The CDR3 length is 15 residues. After removal of 4 bases from V and 0 bases from J, the junction contained 3 bases not matched to a gene. The CDR3 protein is CASSIGTSGSYEQYF. In DNA form, the CDR3 reads TGTGCCAGCAGCATCGGGACTAGCGGCTCCTACGAGCAGTACTTC.